Each of the 4 T cell receptor beta chains below was sequenced from the same sample in a study of blood T cell repertoires in COVID-19. The table came from immunoSEQ multiplex PCR; TCRdb's copy has only in-frame clones and leaves some out. This sample has 150,000 to 200,000 clones; 81% occur once, and the top ten carry roughly 12%. The sample taken for sequencing was peripheral blood. These receptors were obtained from an elderly woman with COVID-19, enrolled during active disease.

The chain joins TRBV14 to TRBJ2-1, with 9 bases aligning to TRBD2. This CDR3 contains 15 residues. Germline lookup yields CDR1 SGHDN and CDR2 FVKESK. The J segment lost 4 bases and the V segment lost 4 bases, leaving 5 bases of the junction unmatched. The CDR3 DNA reads TGTGCCAGCAGCCGATTAGCGGGGGCTTACAATGAGCAGTTCTTC. It translates to CASSRLAGAYNEQFF.

The chain links TRBV5-1 to TRBJ1-2, with a possible D match to TRBD1 (5 bases). Germline CDR1 reads SGHRS; CDR2 reads YFSETQ. This CDR3 contains 14 residues. Trimming pared 2 bases from V and 2 bases from J, leaving 10 bases between. The CDR3 nucleotides read TGCGCCAGCAGCTTCGCGGGGGGGAACTATGGCTACACCTTC. It specifies CASSFAGGNYGYTF.

The rearrangement joins TRBV7-8 to TRBJ1-1; 7 bases are shared with TRBD1. This CDR3 region has 14 residues. V was pared by 1 base and J by 4 bases, with 3 bases of the junction left unmatched. CDR1 SGHVS and CDR2 FQNEAQ come from the germline V gene. CDR3 bases: TGTGCCAGCAGCTTAGAGGGGGACAGCACTGAAGCTTTCTTT. It codes for CASSLEGDSTEAFF.

This clone appeared a few times. CDR3 DNA: TGTGCCAGCACCACCACAGCCGACACTGAAGCTTTCTTT. Its protein is CASTTTADTEAFF. V and J are TRBV12-3 or TRBV12-4 and TRBJ1-1; the D is unclear. Trimming removed 7 bases from V and 3 bases from J, with 12 bases in between. This CDR3 has 13 residues.